This entry lists 5 T cell receptor beta chains sequenced from one sample in a study of cytomegalovirus exposure and HLA in healthy donors. Sequenced by immunoSEQ multiplex PCR; TCRdb stores in-frame clones only, minus some. The top ten hold 1.4% of the sample, which has roughly 130,000 clones, about nine tenths seen once. Sequencing input: PBMCs. These receptors came from a young man in good health and CMV-seronegative.

In nucleotides, the CDR3 is TGTGCCATCAGTGAGTCGTGGGAGGGCTGGAATGAAAAACTGTTTTTT. Translation gives CAISESWEGWNEKLFF. The J gene is TRBJ1-4, the V gene TRBV10-3, with unresolved D. V was shortened by 0 bases and J by 5 bases, with 13 bases between the two germline ends. Looked up from germline, CDR1 is ENHRY and CDR2 is SYGVKD. The CDR3 is 16 amino acids.

This chain links TRBV6-5 with TRBJ1-1; 7 nucleotides line up with TRBD1. With V trimmed by 8 bases and J by 10 bases, 16 bases remained unmatched. Germline CDR1 reads MNHEY; CDR2 reads SVGAGI. CDR3 length: 14 amino acids. The CDR3 is CASQTAQGGTRAFF. The DNA of the CDR3 is TGTGCCAGCCAAACCGCCCAGGGGGGTACGCGAGCTTTCTTT.

The chain joins TRBV30 to TRBJ2-7; 8 bases map to TRBD1. Germline V gene lookup returns CDR1 GTSNPN and CDR2 SVGIG (reference sequence). The CDR3 length is 14 residues. V was clipped by 2 bases and J by 1 base; unmatched bases: 4. CDR3 loop: CAWSPGTGSYEQYF. The CDR3 nucleotides are TGTGCCTGGAGTCCCGGGACAGGATCCTACGAGCAGTACTTC.

J is TRBJ2-5 and V is TRBV7-2; D gene unclear. The CDR3 covers 16 residues. Germline V gene sequence: CDR1 SGHTA, CDR2 FQGNSA. The V gene lost 2 bases and the J gene lost 5 bases, with 18 bases spanning the gap. CDR3 nucleotides: TGTGCCAGCAGCTTATTAAGAAGTATCACAACGGAGACCCAGTACTTC. Translated: CASSLLRSITTETQYF.

The V call is TRBV9, the J call TRBJ1-4, with D hard to call. V lost 4 bases and J lost 6, with 13 bases in between. The CDR3 runs 14 residues. Germline loops: CDR1 SGDLS, CDR2 YYNGEE. The CDR3 DNA reads as TGTGCCAGCAGCCTTACAGACGATTATGAAAAACTGTTTTTT. Protein: CASSLTDDYEKLFF.